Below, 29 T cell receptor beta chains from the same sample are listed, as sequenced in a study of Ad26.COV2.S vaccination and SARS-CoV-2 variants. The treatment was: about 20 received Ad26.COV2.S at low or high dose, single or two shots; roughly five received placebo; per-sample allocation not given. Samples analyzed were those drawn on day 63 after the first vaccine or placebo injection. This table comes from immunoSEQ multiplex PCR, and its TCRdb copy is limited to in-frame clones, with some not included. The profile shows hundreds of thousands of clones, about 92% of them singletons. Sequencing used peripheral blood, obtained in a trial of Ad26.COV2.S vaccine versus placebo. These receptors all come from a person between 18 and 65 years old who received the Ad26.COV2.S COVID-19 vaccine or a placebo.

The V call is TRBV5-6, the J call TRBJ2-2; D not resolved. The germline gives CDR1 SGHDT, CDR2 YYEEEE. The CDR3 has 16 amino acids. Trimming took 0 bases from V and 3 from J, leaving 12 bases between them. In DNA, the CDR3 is TGTGCCAGCAGCTTGGAGGTAACCGAACACACCGGGGAGCTGTTTTTT. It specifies CASSLEVTEHTGELFF.

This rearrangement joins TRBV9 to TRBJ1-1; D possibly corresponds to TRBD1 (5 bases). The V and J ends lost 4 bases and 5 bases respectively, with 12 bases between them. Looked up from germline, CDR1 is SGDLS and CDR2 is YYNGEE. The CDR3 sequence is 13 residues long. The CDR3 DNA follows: TGTGCCAGCAGCTTGGGGCTGGGGACTGAAGCTTTCTTT. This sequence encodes CASSLGLGTEAFF.

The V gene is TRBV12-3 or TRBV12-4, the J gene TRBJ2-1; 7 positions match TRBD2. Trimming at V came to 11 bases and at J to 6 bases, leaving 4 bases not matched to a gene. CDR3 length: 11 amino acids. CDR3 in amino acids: CACGGGNEQFF. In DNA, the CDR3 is TGTGCCTGCGGGGGAGGCAATGAGCAGTTCTTC.

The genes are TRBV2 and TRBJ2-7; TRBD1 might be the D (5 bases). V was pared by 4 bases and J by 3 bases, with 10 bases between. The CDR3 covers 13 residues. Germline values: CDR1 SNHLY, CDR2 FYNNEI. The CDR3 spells CASSADRGYEQYF. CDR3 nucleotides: TGTGCCAGCAGTGCTGACAGAGGCTACGAGCAGTACTTC.

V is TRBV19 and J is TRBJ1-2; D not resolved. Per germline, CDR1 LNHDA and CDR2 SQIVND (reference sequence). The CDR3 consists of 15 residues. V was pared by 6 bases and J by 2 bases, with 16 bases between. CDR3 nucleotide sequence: TGTGCCAGTAGACCCAGAGGCGGCAGCAACTATGGCTACACCTTC. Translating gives CASRPRGGSNYGYTF.

The CDR3 DNA is TGTGCCAGCAGTTACGCATTTCAGCAGATTTCCAATCAGCCCCAGCATTTT. Encoded protein: CASSYAFQQISNQPQHF. The chain combines TRBV6-2 or TRBV6-3 with TRBJ1-5, with D unresolved. Germline assignment: CDR1 MNHEY and CDR2 SVGEGT. Trimming pared 2 bases from V and 3 bases from J, leaving 17 bases between. The CDR3 covers 17 residues.

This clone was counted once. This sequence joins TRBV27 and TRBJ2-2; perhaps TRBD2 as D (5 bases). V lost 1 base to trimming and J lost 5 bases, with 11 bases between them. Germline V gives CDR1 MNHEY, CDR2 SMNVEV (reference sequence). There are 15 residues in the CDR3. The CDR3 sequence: CASSLWERRTGELFF. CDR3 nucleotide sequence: TGTGCCAGCAGTTTATGGGAGAGGAGGACCGGGGAGCTGTTTTTT.

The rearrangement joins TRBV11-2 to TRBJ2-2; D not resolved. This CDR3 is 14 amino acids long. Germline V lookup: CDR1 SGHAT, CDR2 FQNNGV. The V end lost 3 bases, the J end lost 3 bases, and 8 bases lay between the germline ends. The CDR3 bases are TGTGCCAGCAGCTTGGGCCGGCACACCGGGGAGCTGTTTTTT. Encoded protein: CASSLGRHTGELFF. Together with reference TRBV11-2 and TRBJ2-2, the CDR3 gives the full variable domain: EAGVAQSPRYKIIEKRQSVAFWCNPISGHATLYWYQQILGQGPKLLIQFQNNGVVDDSQLPKDRFSAERLKGVDSTLKIQPAKLEDSAVYLCASSLGRHTGELFFGEGSRLTVL.

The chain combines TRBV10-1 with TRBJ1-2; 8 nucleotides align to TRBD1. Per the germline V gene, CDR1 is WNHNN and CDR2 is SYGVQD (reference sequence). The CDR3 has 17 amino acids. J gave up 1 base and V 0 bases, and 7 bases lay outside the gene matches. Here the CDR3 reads CASSESRLGQVNYGYTF. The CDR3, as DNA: TGCGCCAGCAGTGAGTCGAGGTTGGGACAGGTTAACTATGGCTACACCTTC.

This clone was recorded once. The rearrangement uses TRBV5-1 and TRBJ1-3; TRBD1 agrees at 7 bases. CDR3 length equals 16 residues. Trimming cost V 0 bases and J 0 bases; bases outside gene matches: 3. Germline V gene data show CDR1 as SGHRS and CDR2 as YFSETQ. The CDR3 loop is CASSLGGGDSGNTIYF. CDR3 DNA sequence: TGCGCCAGCAGCTTGGGAGGGGGCGACTCTGGAAACACCATATATTTT.

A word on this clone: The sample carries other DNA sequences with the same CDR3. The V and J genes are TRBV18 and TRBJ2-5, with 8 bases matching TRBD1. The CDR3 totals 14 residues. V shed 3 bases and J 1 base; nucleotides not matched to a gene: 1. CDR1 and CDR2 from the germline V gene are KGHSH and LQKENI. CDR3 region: CASSPGQGQETQYF. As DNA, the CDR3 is TGTGCCAGCTCACCTGGACAGGGCCAAGAGACCCAGTACTTC.

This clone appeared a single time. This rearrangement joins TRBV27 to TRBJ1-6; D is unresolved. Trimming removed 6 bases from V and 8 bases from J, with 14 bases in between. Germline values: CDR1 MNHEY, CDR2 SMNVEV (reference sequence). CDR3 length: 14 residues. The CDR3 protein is CASSAREDHSPLHF. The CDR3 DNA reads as TGTGCCAGCAGCGCCCGGGAGGACCATTCACCCCTCCACTTT.

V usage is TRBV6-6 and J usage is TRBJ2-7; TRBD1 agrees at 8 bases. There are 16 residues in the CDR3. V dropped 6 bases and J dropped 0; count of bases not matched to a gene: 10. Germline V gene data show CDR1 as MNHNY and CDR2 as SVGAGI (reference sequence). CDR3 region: CASSPTGGTVSYEQYF. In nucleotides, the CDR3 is TGTGCCAGCAGCCCTACAGGGGGAACTGTCTCCTACGAGCAGTACTTC.

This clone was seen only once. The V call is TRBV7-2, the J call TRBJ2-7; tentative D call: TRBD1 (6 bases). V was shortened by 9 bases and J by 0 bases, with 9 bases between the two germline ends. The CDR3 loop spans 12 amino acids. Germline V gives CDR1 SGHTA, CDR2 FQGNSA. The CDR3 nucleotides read TGTGCCAGTCAGGGGATCTCCTACGAGCAGTACTTC. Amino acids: CASQGISYEQYF.

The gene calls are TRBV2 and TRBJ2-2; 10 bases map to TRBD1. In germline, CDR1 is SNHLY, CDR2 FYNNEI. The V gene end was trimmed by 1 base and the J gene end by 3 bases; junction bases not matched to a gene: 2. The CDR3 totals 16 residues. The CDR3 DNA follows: TGTGCCAGCAGTGAAGTGGGACAGGGGTACACCGGGGAGCTGTTTTTT. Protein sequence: CASSEVGQGYTGELFF. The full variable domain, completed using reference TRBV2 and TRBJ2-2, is EPEVTQTPSHQVTQMGQEVILRCVPISNHLYFYWYRQILGQKVEFLVSFYNNEISEKSEIFDDQFSVERPDGSNFTLKIRSTKLEDSAMYFCASSEVGQGYTGELFFGEGSRLTVL.

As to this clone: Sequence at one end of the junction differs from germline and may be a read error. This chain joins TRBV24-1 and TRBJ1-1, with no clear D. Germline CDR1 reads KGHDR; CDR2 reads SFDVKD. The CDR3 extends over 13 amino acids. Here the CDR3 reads CATGEGQNTEAFF. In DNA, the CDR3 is TGTGCCACCGGTGAAGGGCAGAACACTGAAGCTTTCTTT.

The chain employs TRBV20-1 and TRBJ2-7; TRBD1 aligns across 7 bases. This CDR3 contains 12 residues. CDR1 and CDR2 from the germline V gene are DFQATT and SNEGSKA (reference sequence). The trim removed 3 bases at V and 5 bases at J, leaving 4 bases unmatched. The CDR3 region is CSASHRGNEQYF. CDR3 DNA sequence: TGCAGTGCTAGTCACAGGGGTAACGAGCAGTACTTC.

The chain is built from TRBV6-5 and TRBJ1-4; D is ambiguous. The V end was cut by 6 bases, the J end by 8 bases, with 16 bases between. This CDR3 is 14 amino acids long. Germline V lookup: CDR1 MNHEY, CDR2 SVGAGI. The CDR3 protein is CASSARLNHEKLFF. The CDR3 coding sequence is TGTGCCAGCAGCGCCCGGTTGAACCACGAAAAACTGTTTTTT.

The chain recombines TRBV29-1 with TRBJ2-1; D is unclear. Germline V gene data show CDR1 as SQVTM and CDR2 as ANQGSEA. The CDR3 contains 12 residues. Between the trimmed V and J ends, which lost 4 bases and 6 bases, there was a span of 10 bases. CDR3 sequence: CSVGTSLNEQFF. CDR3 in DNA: TGCAGCGTTGGAACCAGCCTCAATGAGCAGTTCTTC.

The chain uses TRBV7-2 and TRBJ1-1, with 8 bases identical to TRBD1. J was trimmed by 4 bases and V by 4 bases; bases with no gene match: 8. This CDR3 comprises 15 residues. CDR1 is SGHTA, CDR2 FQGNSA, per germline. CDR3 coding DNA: TGTGCCAGCAGCTATCTTCCAGGGGGCGTCACTGAAGCTTTCTTT. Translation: CASSYLPGGVTEAFF.

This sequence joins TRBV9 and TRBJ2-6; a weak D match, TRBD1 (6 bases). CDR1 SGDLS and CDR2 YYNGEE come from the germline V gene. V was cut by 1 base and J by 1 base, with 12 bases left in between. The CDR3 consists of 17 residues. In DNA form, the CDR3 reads TGTGCCAGCAGCGTATGGACAGATTCGTCTGGGGCCAACGTCCTGACTTTC. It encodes CASSVWTDSSGANVLTF.

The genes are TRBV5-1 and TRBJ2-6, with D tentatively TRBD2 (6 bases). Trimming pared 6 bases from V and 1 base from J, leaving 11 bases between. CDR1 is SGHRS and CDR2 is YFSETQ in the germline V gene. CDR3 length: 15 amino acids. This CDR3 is CASNPGGSGANVLTF. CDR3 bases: TGCGCCAGCAACCCCGGGGGTTCTGGGGCCAACGTCCTGACTTTC.

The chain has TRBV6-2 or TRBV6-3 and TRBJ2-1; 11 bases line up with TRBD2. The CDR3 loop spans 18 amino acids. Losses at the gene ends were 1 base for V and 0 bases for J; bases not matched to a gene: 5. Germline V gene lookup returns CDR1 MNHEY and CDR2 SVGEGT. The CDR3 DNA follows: TGTGCCAGCAGTTACTTAGCGGGGGGGGCGAGCTCCTACAATGAGCAGTTCTTC. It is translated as CASSYLAGGASSYNEQFF.

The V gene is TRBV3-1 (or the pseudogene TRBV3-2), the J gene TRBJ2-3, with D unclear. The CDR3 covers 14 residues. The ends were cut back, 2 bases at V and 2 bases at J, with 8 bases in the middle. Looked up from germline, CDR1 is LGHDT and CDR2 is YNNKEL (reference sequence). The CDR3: CASSQLVNTDTQYF. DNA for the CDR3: TGTGCCAGCAGCCAATTGGTGAACACAGATACGCAGTATTTT.

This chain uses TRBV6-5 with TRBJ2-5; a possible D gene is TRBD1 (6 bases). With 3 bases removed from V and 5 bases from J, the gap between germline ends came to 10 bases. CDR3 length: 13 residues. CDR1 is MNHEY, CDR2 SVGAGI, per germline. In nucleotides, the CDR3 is TGTGCCAGCAGTTATGACAGGTCCGAGACCCAGTACTTC. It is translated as CASSYDRSETQYF.

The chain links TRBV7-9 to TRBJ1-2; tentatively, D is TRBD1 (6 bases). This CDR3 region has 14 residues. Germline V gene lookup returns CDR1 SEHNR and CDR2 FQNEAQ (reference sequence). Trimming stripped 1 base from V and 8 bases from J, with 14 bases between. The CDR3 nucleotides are TGTGCCAGCAGCTTAGGGACAGCGGATTGGGGCTACACCTTC. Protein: CASSLGTADWGYTF.

The CDR3 DNA reads as TGTGCCAGCAGCCCCGGACTAGCGGGGCGGCCTGGGACCCAGTACTTC. Its translation is CASSPGLAGRPGTQYF. The chain carries TRBV9 and TRBJ2-5; 12 bases are a match to TRBD2. The CDR3 is made up of 16 amino acids. The V gene end was trimmed by 4 bases and the J gene end by 7 bases; junction bases not matched to a gene: 11. Germline V gives CDR1 SGDLS, CDR2 YYNGEE. Together with reference TRBV9 and TRBJ2-5, the CDR3 gives the full variable domain: DSGVTQTPKHLITATGQRVTLRCSPRSGDLSVYWYQQSLDQGLQFLIQYYNGEERAKGNILERFSAQQFPDLHSELNLSSLELGDSALYFCASSPGLAGRPGTQYFGPGTRLLVL.

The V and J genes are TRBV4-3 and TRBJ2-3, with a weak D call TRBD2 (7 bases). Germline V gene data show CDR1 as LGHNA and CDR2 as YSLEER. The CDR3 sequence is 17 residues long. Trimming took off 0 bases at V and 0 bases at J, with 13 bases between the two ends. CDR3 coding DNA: TGCGCCAGCAGCCAAGAGGGGGGGGGCCCTAGCACAGATACGCAGTATTTT. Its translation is CASSQEGGGPSTDTQYF.

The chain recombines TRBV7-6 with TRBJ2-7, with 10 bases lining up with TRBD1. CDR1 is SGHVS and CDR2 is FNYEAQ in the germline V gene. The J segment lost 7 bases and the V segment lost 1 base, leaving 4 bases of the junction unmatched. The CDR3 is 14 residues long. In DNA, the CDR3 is TGTGCCAGCAGCTTAGGACAGGGGGCGGGAGAGCAGTACTTC. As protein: CASSLGQGAGEQYF.